The text below deals with one T cell receptor (beta chain). The germline CDR1 and CDR2 sequences are SGHNT and YYREEE (reference sequence). The J segment lost 0 bases and the V segment lost 3 bases, leaving 6 bases of the junction unmatched. The CDR3 has 16 residues. In the study's own analysis: The assay estimated nucleated cells by amplifying reference gene primers. Libraries were prepared by immunoSEQ multiplex PCR; TCRdb keeps only in-frame clonotypes and omits some of them. The V and J calls and clone size are taken from that table; D and trimming were inferred from the DNA. This table has over 150,000 clones, approximately 90% appearing once. The sample belongs to a study of blood T cell repertoires in COVID-19. Study details: Both acute and convalescent COVID-19 samples were obtained from the United States, Italy and Spain. PBMCs, B-cell-depleted T cells, or T cells provided the cDNA or gDNA that made up the material.

The source of this sequence is a man between 18 and 29 years old with acute or convalescent COVID-19. Sequenced material: peripheral blood. The V gene is TRBV5-4, the J gene TRBJ1-2, with 9 bases identical to TRBD1. The CDR3 is CASSSMTGGSNYGYTF. The CDR3 bases are TGTGCCAGCAGCTCAATGACAGGGGGATCTAACTATGGCTACACCTTC.